This entry describes one T cell receptor beta chain. Its antigen is not known. This entry is derived from a study of cytomegalovirus exposure and HLA in healthy donors. Germline-derived CDR1 and CDR2 are LNHDA and SQIVND (reference sequence). Trimming at V came to 4 bases and at J to 0 bases, leaving 5 bases not matched to a gene. This CDR3 is 17 amino acids long. Points from the study as a whole: Using a false discovery rate of 0.05, a later analysis showed that 15,000 to 20,000 TCR beta sequences were associated with HLA alleles.

Vbeta (60) and Jbeta (13) primers were used in the PCR. The data were produced by immunoSEQ multiplex PCR, yet TCRdb's version contains in-frame clones alone and is incomplete. The sample lists under 200,000 clones, approximately 80% seen once, with about 2.5% in the top ten. The sample consisted of PBMCs. The receptor was derived from a woman between 45 and 65 years old in good health and CMV-seronegative. The V call is TRBV19, the J call TRBJ2-1; 11 nucleotides align to TRBD2. CDR3 in DNA: TGTGCCAGTAGTAGCGGGACTAGCGGCTACTCCTACAATGAGCAGTTCTTC. It codes for CASSSGTSGYSYNEQFF.